The 7 T cell receptor beta chains below come from one sample, sequenced in a study of blood T cell repertoires in COVID-19 (dated by TCRdb to 2018 to 2020). Libraries were built with the immunoSEQ multiplex PCR assay. Imported from immuneACCESS, the table was reduced by TCRdb to in-frame sequences with V and J called. These copies leave out some clones; in studies compared against another copy, an unresolved V gene accounts for under half, and the cause of the remainder is not known. Present in this sample are 410,000 or so clones, 86% of which were seen just once. Together, the top ten hold more than 1.4% of the sample. Sample: peripheral blood. These receptors were collected from a woman aged 30 to 39 with active or convalescent COVID-19.

A few counts support this clone. The CDR3 reads CASRGQGPFGGYTF. CDR3 sequence (DNA): TGTGCCAGCAGAGGACAGGGTCCCTTTGGGGGCTACACCTTC. V gene TRBV6-4 combines with J gene TRBJ1-2; 8 nucleotides match TRBD1. J lost 8 bases, V lost 6 bases, and 11 bases had no gene match. Germline V gene sequence: CDR1 MRHNA, CDR2 SNTAGT. This CDR3 spans 14 amino acids.

This rearrangement joins TRBV5-4 to TRBJ2-3; 7 bases match TRBD1. The length of the CDR3 is 14 residues. With 4 bases clipped from V and 4 bases from J, the junction kept 6 bases outside the gene matches. Germline V gene lookup returns CDR1 SGHNT and CDR2 YYREEE (reference sequence). CDR3 sequence reads: CASSTTGLADTQYF. In nucleotides, the CDR3 is TGTGCCAGCAGCACGACAGGGTTGGCAGATACGCAGTATTTT. Based on the CDR3 plus reference TRBV5-4 and TRBJ2-3, the full variable domain is ETGVTQSPTHLIKTRGQQVTLRCSSQSGHNTVSWYQQALGQGPQFIFQYYREEENGRGNFPPRFSGLQFPNYSSELNVNALELDDSALYLCASSTTGLADTQYFGPGTRLTVL.

The gene calls are TRBV5-1 and TRBJ1-3; 11 bases match TRBD1. The CDR3 is 16 amino acids. Germline V gene sequence: CDR1 SGHRS, CDR2 YFSETQ. J lost 0 bases, V lost 7 bases, and 6 bases had no gene match. The CDR3 DNA sequence: TGCGCCAGCGAGGTGGGGACAGGGGGCTCTGGAAACACCATATATTTT. Encoded protein: CASEVGTGGSGNTIYF.

The chain is built from TRBV19 and TRBJ2-2; possible D gene TRBD2, 5 bases. CDR1 is LNHDA and CDR2 is SQIVND in the germline V gene (reference sequence). This CDR3 is built from 15 residues. The V gene lost 1 base and the J gene lost 6 bases, with 12 bases spanning the gap. CDR3 sequence (DNA): TGTGCCAGTAGTATAGTAGAGGGTCGGCCCGGGGAGCTGTTTTTT. Amino acids: CASSIVEGRPGELFF.

CDR3 in amino acids: CASSPPGPVNEQFF. The CDR3, as DNA: TGTGCCAGCAGCCCACCGGGTCCCGTCAATGAGCAGTTCTTC. This chain connects TRBV21-1 to TRBJ2-1; the table's D call TRBD2 went unverified against the DNA. TRBV21-1 is reported as a pseudogene. This CDR3 contains 14 residues.

The chain employs TRBV6-5 and TRBJ2-4; D possibly corresponds to TRBD1 (6 bases). This CDR3 spans 11 amino acids. V lost 6 bases, J lost 10 bases, and 10 bases lay in between. CDR1 is MNHEY and CDR2 is SVGAGI in the germline V gene. Here the CDR3 reads CASRGDTIQYF. CDR3 DNA: TGTGCCAGCAGGGGGGACACGATTCAGTACTTC.

The V gene is TRBV29-1, the J gene TRBJ2-2; 9 bases match TRBD1. The ends lost 4 bases at V and 5 bases at J; junction bases unmatched: 5. Germline CDR1 reads SQVTM; CDR2 reads ANQGSEA. This CDR3 region has 14 residues. This CDR3 is CSVVGTGNTGELFF. The CDR3 DNA follows: TGCAGCGTTGTGGGGACAGGGAATACCGGGGAGCTGTTTTTT.